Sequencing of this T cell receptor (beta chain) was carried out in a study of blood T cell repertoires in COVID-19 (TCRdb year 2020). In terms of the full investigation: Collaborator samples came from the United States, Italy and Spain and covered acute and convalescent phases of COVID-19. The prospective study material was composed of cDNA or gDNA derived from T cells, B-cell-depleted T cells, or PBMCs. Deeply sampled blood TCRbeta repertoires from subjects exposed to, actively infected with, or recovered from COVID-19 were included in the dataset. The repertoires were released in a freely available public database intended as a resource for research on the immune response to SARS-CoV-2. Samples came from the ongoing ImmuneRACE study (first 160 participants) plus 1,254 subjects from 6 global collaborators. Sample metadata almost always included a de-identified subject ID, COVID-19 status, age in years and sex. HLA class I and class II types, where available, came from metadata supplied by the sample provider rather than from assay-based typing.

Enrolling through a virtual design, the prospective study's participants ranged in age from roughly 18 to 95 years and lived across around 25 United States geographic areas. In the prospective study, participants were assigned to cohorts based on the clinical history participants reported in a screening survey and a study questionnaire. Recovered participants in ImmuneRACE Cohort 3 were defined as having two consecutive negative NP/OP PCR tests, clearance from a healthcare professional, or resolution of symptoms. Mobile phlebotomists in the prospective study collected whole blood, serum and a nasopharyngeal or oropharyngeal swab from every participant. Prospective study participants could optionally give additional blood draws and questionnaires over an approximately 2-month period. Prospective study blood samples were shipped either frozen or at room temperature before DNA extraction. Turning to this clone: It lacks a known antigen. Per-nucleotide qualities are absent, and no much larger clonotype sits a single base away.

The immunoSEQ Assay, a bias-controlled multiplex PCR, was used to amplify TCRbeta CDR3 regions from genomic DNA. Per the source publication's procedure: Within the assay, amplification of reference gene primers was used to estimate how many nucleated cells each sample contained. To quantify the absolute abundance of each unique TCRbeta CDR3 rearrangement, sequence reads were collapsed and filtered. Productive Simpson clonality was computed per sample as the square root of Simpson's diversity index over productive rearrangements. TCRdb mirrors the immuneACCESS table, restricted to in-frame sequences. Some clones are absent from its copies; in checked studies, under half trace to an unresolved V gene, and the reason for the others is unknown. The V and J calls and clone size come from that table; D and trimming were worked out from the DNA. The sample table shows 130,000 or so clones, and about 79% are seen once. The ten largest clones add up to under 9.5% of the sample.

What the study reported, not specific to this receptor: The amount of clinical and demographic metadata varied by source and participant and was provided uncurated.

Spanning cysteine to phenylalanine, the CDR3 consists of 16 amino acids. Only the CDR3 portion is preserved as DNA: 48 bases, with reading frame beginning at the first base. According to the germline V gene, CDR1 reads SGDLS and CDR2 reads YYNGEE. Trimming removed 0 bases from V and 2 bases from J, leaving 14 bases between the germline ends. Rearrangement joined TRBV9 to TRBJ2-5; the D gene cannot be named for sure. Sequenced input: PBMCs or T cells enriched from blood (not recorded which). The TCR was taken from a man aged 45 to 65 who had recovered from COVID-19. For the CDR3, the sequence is CASSVEISARQETQYF. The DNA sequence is TGTGCCAGCAGCGTAGAGATAAGCGCGCGGCAAGAGACCCAGTACTTC.